The following is a TCR beta chain sequence with its context. Cohort 3 donors counted as recovered after two negative PCRs, clearance, or resolved symptoms. This sample is drawn from a study of blood T cell repertoires in COVID-19. At the level of the study: The samples span acute and convalescent COVID-19 from the United States, Italy and Spain. Sample material is recorded as cDNA or gDNA derived from T cells, B-cell-depleted T cells, or PBMCs.

Original handling: Researchers report that nucleated cell counts were estimated from reference gene primer amplification. The data were produced by immunoSEQ multiplex PCR, yet TCRdb's version contains in-frame clones alone and is incomplete. D and trimming come from the DNA, and the V and J calls and clone size come from that table. This table holds some 150,000 clones, about nine tenths found once. The TCR was taken from a man in his fifties or sixties who had recovered from COVID-19. Sequenced input: PBMCs or T cells enriched from blood (not recorded which).

CDR3 residues: CASGGLAGADTGELFF. DNA of the CDR3: TGTGCCAGCGGGGGACTAGCGGGAGCGGACACCGGGGAGCTGTTTTTT. V gene TRBV28 combines with J gene TRBJ2-2, with 14 bases fitting TRBD2. Trimming at V came to 8 bases and at J to 3 bases, leaving 5 bases not matched to a gene. The CDR3 covers 16 residues. Germline-derived CDR1 and CDR2 are MDHEN and SYDVKM. Drawing the rest from reference TRBV28 and TRBJ2-2, the complete variable domain is DVKVTQSSRYLVKRTGEKVFLECVQDMDHENMFWYRQDPGLGLRLIYFSYDVKMKEKGDIPEGYSVSREKKERFSLILESASTNQTSMYLCASGGLAGADTGELFFGEGSRLTVL.